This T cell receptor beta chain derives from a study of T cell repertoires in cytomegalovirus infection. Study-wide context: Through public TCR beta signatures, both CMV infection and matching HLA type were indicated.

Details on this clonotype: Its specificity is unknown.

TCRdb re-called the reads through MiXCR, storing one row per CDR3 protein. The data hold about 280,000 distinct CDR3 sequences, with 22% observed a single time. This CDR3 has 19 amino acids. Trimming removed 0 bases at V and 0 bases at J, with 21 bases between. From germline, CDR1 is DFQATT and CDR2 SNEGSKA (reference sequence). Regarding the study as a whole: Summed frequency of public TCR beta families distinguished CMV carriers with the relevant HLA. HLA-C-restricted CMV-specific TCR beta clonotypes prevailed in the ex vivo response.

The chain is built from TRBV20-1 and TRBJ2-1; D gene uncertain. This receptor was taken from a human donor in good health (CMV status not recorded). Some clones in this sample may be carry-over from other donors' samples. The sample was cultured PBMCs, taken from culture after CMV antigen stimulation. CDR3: CSARDRNAFGVSSYNEQFF. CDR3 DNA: TGCAGTGCTAGAGATCGGAATGCGTTTGGGGTAAGCTCCTACAATGAGCAGTTCTTC.